Each of the 7 T cell receptor beta chains below was sequenced from the same sample in a study of control samples from healthy donors and cancer patients. The assay was immunoSEQ multiplex PCR, and TCRdb's table has in-frame clones only and misses some. This sample has 100,000 to 150,000 clones, with approximately 90% found just once. Sequenced sample: blood. The receptors originated from a woman between 50 and 59 years old in good health.

A remark on this clone: Distinct nucleotide sequences in the sample also encode this CDR3. The chain has TRBV19 and TRBJ1-2, with 10 bases identical to TRBD1. This CDR3 has 14 amino acids. Looked up from germline, CDR1 is LNHDA and CDR2 is SQIVND (reference sequence). V gave up 5 bases and J gave up 8 bases; unmatched junction bases: 8. The CDR3: CASSADRGLGGYTF. The CDR3 region has the DNA TGTGCCAGTAGTGCCGACAGGGGGCTGGGAGGCTACACCTTC.

The rearrangement uses TRBV27 and TRBJ2-2; D call uncertain. The CDR3 has 18 residues. Trimming cost V 8 bases and J 6 bases, with 28 bases left between them. Germline-derived CDR1 and CDR2 are MNHEY and SMNVEV (reference sequence). CDR3 DNA: TGTGCCAGCGGCGATTCCCCCTCCCCGAAGACATTACCCGGGGAGCTGTTTTTT. It encodes CASGDSPSPKTLPGELFF.

This clone was counted once. The gene calls are TRBV30 and TRBJ2-7, with TRBD2 matching over 14 bases. The CDR3 is made up of 19 amino acids. Trimming took 3 bases from V and 3 from J; bases not matched to a gene: 16. The germline CDR1 and CDR2 sequences are GTSNPN and SVGIG (reference sequence). CDR3 sequence reads: CAWRRGVTSGRVNGYEQYF. The CDR3 DNA is TGTGCCTGGAGGAGGGGAGTGACTAGCGGGAGGGTTAATGGCTACGAGCAGTACTTC. The full variable domain, rest sourced from reference TRBV30 and TRBJ2-7, is SQTIHQWPATLVQPVGSPLSLECTVEGTSNPNLYWYRQAAGRGLQLLFYSVGIGQISSEVPQNLSASRPQDRQFILSSKKLLLSDSGFYLCAWRRGVTSGRVNGYEQYFGPGTRLTVT.

The chain combines TRBV19 with TRBJ1-2; the D gene is possibly TRBD1 (5 bases). The germline V gene encodes CDR1 LNHDA and CDR2 SQIVND (reference sequence). Trimming took 4 bases from V and 8 from J, leaving 17 bases between them. This CDR3 has 14 amino acids. CDR3 amino acids: CASSKAGQGGGYTF. The CDR3 coding sequence is TGTGCCAGTAGTAAGGCTGGGCAGGGAGGCGGCTACACCTTC. Full variable domain (remainder filled in from reference TRBV19 and TRBJ1-2): DGGITQSPKYLFRKEGQNVTLSCEQNLNHDAMYWYRQDPGQGLRLIYYSQIVNDFQKGDIAEGYSVSREKKESFPLTVTSAQKNPTAFYLCASSKAGQGGGYTFGSGTRLTVV.

This chain links TRBV5-6 with TRBJ1-4, with D unresolved. Trimming took 1 base from V and 3 from J, leaving 19 bases between them. The CDR3 is 18 amino acids. Germline CDR1 reads SGHDT; CDR2 reads YYEEEE. The CDR3 region has the DNA TGTGCCAGCAGCTTGAATCTTGGGGTAGAGACGTCTAATGAAAAACTGTTTTTT. It encodes CASSLNLGVETSNEKLFF.

This clone was recorded only once. The rearrangement links TRBV6-6 to TRBJ1-1; D call uncertain. CDR3 length: 15 amino acids. Trimming took off 6 bases at V and 0 bases at J, with 14 bases between the two ends. Germline assignment: CDR1 MNHNY and CDR2 SVGAGI (reference sequence). DNA of the CDR3: TGTGCCAGCAGCCCGGATCTGACGTTGAACACTGAAGCTTTCTTT. Translating it yields CASSPDLTLNTEAFF.

The chain couples TRBV7-8 to TRBJ1-2; D may be TRBD1 (6 bases). The germline V and J ends were trimmed by 6 bases and 3 bases, with 17 bases remaining between them. Germline values: CDR1 SGHVS, CDR2 FQNEAQ. The CDR3 is 15 residues long. CDR3 amino acids: CASSSGQSGDYGYTF. CDR3 sequence (DNA): TGTGCCAGCAGTTCCGGACAGAGCGGGGACTATGGCTACACCTTC.